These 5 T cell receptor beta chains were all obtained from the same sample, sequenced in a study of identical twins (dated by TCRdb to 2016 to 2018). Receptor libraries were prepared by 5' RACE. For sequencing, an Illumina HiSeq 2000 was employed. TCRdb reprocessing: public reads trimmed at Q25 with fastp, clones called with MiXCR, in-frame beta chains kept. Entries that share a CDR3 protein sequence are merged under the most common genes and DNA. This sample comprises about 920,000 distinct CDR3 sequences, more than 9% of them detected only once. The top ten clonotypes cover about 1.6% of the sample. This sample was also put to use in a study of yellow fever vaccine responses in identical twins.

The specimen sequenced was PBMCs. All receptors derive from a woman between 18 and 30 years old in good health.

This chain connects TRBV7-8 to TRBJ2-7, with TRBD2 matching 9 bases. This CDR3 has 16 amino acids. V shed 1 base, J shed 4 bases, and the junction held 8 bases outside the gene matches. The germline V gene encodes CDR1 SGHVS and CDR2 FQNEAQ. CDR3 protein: CASSLEFPSGVYEQYV. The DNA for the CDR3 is TGTGCCAGCAGCTTAGAATTCCCTAGCGGGGTGTACGAGCAGTACGTC.

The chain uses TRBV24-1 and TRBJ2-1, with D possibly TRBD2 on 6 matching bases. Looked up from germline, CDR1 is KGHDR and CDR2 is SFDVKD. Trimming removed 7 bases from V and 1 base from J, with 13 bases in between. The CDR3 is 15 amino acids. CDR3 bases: TGTGCCACCAGCAATAGCGGACTATCCTACAATGAGCAGTTCTTC. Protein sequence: CATSNSGLSYNEQFF.

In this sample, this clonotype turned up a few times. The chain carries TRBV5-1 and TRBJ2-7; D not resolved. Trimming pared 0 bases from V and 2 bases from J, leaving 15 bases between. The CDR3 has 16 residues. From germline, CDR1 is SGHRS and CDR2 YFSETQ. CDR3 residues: CASSLATTPKTYEQYF. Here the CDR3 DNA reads TGCGCCAGCAGCTTGGCCACCACACCGAAGACCTACGAGCAGTACTTC.

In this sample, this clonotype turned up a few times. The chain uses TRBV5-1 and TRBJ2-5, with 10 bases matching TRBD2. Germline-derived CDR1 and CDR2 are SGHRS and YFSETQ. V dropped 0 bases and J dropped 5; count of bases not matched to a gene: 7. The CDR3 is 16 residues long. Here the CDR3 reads CASSLEASGSGETQYF. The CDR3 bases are TGCGCCAGCAGCTTGGAGGCTAGCGGGAGTGGGGAGACCCAGTACTTC.

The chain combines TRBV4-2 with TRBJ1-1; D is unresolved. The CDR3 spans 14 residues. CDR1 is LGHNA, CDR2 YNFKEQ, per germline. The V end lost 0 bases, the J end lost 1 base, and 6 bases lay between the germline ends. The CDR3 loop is CASSQETSNTEAFF. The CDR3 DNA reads TGTGCCAGCAGCCAAGAAACCTCGAACACTGAAGCTTTCTTT.